The rows below give T cell receptor beta chains drawn from one sample of a study of cytomegalovirus exposure and HLA in healthy donors. Measured with immunoSEQ multiplex PCR; TCRdb has only the in-frame clones, and not every one. In the table there are about 120,000 clones, 17% of which are singletons. The sample consisted of PBMCs. These receptors all come from a female donor in good health and CMV-seropositive. Each CDR3 is given with its conserved first and last residue. The D gene is left open where the match is weak. A clone size is listed for some rows: how often the clone was seen (once, few, many), or a class if it is expanded.

DNA	CDR3	size	V	J	D
TGCGCCAGCAGCTCCTCAGCGGGGGGGCCGGACGAGCAGTACTTC	CASSSSAGGPDEQYF	few	TRBV5-1	TRBJ2-7	TRBD2
TGTGCCAGCAGCCTCGACAGCGGGGGTAATCAGCCCCAGCATTTT	CASSLDSGGNQPQHF	.	TRBV7-2	TRBJ1-5	.
TGTGCCAGCTCACCCGCGACAGGGGGAGGTGAAAAACTGTTTTTT	CASSPATGGGEKLFF	.	TRBV18	TRBJ1-4	TRBD1
TGCGCCAGCAGCGTCCTGAAGGAGGTGTCCTACGAGCAGTACTTC	CASSVLKEVSYEQYF	.	TRBV4-1	TRBJ2-7	.
TGTGCCAGTAGTTCTGGACAGGGTAGAGCCAATCAGCCCCAGCATTTT	CASSSGQGRANQPQHF	few	TRBV19	TRBJ1-5	TRBD1
TGTGCCAGCAGCCAAGAGGACAGGGGGCCTCATCGCGGCTACACCTTC	CASSQEDRGPHRGYTF	few	TRBV7-9	TRBJ1-2	TRBD1
TGTGCCAGCAGTCTCATAGGGGGCTTTGGGGCCAACGTCCTGACTTTC	CASSLIGGFGANVLTF	.	TRBV7-3	TRBJ2-6	TRBD1
TGTGCCACCAGCAGAGATCCCCAGGCCCACCAGCATTTT	CATSRDPQAHQHF	.	TRBV15	TRBJ1-5	.
TGCGCCAGCAGCGAAGCCACAGGGGGCCTTTACTATGGCTACTCCTTC	CASSEATGGLYYGYSF	.	TRBV4-1	TRBJ1-2	TRBD1
TGTGCCAGCTCACCAGAGTCCGTAAATTTAGCCGGGGAGCTGTTTTTT	CASSPESVNLAGELFF	few	TRBV18	TRBJ2-2	.
TGTGCCAGCAGTGAGCCCGATGGACAGTACAATGAGCAGTTCTTC	CASSEPDGQYNEQFF	.	TRBV6-1	TRBJ2-1	.
TGCGCCAGCAGCCAAGATAGCGGCAGTTTATATGGCTACACCTTC	CASSQDSGSLYGYTF	.	TRBV4-3	TRBJ1-2	.
TGTGCCAGCAGTGACCAGGGGGCTTCCTACGAGCAGTACTTC	CASSDQGASYEQYF	few	TRBV2	TRBJ2-7	TRBD1
TGTGCCAGCAGCTTTACCCTCCTAGGGAGCACTGAAGCTTTCTTT	CASSFTLLGSTEAFF	few	TRBV5-6	TRBJ1-1	.
TGTGCCAGCCGGGGAATAGGGGAGACCCAGTACTTC	CASRGIGETQYF	.	TRBV5-6	TRBJ2-5	.
TGTGCCAGCAGCCAGGGACAGGGGGCCAACTATGGCTACACCTTC	CASSQGQGANYGYTF	few	TRBV14	TRBJ1-2	TRBD1
TGCGCCAGCTCCCCAGGACAGGGGGTCGAGCAGTACTTC	CASSPGQGVEQYF	.	TRBV5-1	TRBJ2-7	TRBD1
TGTGCCTGGACCTTCCGGGATAACTATGGCTACACCTTC	CAWTFRDNYGYTF	.	TRBV30	TRBJ1-2	.
TGTGCCAGCAGCTTAGCTCTCGCAACTAATGAAAAACTGTTTTTT	CASSLALATNEKLFF	.	TRBV7-2	TRBJ1-4	.
TGCGCCAGCAAGCCGAGACTAGCGACCTACGAGCAGTACTTC	CASKPRLATYEQYF	.	TRBV5-1	TRBJ2-7	TRBD2
TGTGCCAGCAGTTTACCCCCGGGACAGCGGTCCTACGAGCAGTACTTC	CASSLPPGQRSYEQYF	few	TRBV28	TRBJ2-7	TRBD1
TGTGCCTGGGAGTCGGAAAAGAGGACAGGTCGAAATTCACCCCTCCACTTT	CAWESEKRTGRNSPLHF	few	TRBV30	TRBJ1-6	TRBD1
TGTGCCAGCAGTGGAATAGCGGGGGAGGTCACCGGGGAGCTGTTTTTT	CASSGIAGEVTGELFF	few	TRBV6-1	TRBJ2-2	TRBD2
TGTGCCAGCACTCTTACTAGCGGGAGCACCTACGAGCAGTACTTC	CASTLTSGSTYEQYF	.	TRBV2	TRBJ2-7	TRBD2
TGTGCCAGCTCACCGGGACAGGGGGTCGGCTATGGCTACACCTTC	CASSPGQGVGYGYTF	.	TRBV18	TRBJ1-2	TRBD1
TGTGCCAGCAGTGATATGGCAGCGGTTCCACAAGAGACCCAGTACTTC	CASSDMAAVPQETQYF	.	TRBV27	TRBJ2-5	.
TGTGCCTGGAGTGTACTAGCGGGGGGCGTAGGTACGCAGTATTTT	CAWSVLAGGVGTQYF	.	TRBV30	TRBJ2-3	TRBD2
TGTGCCGCCGGGACAGGGCGCTACGAGCAGTACTTC	CAAGTGRYEQYF	few	TRBV27	TRBJ2-7	TRBD1
TGTGCCAGCAGCTTGGGACTAGCGTACACCGGGGAGCTGTTTTTT	CASSLGLAYTGELFF	few	TRBV11-2	TRBJ2-2	TRBD2
TGTGCCAGCAGTGATATTTCGACAGTTTACAACGGAGATACGCAGTATTTT	CASSDISTVYNGDTQYF	.	TRBV6-1	TRBJ2-3	.
TGTGCCAGCAGTCCTCCAGGGGGCACAGATACGCAGTATTTT	CASSPPGGTDTQYF	.	TRBV28	TRBJ2-3	.
TGCAGCGTTGAAGGTCGCGGGAGACACCCTAAGATTGCTAACTATGGCTACACCTTC	CSVEGRGRHPKIANYGYTF	.	TRBV29-1	TRBJ1-2	.
TGTGCTAGCAGCCCTCGACTAGCGGGAGCTCGAGTAAAAGAGACCCAGTACTTC	CASSPRLAGARVKETQYF	few	TRBV7-7	TRBJ2-5	TRBD2
TGTGCCAGCGCCGCGTTGAATCAGCCCCAGCATTTT	CASAALNQPQHF	.	TRBV28	TRBJ1-5	.
TGTGCCAGCAGTGATTGGGCCGGGAACACTGAAGCTTTCTTT	CASSDWAGNTEAFF	.	TRBV28	TRBJ1-1	.